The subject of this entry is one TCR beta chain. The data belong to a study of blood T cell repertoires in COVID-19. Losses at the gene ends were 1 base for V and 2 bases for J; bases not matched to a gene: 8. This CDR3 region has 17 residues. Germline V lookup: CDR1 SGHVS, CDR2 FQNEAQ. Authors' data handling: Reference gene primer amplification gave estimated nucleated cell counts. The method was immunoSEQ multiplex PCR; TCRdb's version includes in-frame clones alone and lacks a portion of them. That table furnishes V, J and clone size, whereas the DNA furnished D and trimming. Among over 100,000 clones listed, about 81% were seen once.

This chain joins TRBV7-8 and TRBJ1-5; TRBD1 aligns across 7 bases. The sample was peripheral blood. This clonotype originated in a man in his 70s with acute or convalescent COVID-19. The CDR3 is CASSLGITGVRNQPQHF. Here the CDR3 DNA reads TGTGCCAGCAGCTTAGGGATAACAGGGGTCCGCAATCAGCCCCAGCATTTT.